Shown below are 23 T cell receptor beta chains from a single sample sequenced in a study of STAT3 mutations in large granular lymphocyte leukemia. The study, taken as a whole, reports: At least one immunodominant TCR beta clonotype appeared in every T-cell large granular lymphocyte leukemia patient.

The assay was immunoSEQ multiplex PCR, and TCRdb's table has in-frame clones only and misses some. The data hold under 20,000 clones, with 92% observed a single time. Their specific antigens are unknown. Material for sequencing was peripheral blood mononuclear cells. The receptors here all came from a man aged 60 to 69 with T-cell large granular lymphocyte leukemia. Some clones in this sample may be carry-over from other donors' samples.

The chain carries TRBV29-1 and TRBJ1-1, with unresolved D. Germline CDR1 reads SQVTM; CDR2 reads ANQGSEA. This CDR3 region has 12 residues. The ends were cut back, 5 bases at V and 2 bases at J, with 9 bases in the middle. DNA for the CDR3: TGCAGCGTTAGGACTGAAAACACTGAAGCTTTCTTT. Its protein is CSVRTENTEAFF.

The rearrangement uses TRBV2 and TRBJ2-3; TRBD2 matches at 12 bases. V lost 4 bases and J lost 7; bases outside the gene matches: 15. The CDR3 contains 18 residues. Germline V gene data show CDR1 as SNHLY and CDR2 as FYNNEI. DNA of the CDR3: TGTGCCAGCAGTGTCCTCAGGGCGGCTAGCGGGAGGGATAATACGCAGTATTTT. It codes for CASSVLRAASGRDNTQYF.

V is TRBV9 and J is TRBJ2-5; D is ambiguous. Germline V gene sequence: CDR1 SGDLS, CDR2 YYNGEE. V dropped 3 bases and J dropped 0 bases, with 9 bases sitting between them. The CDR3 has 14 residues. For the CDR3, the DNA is TGTGCCAGCAGCGCAGGCAGCTACCAAGAGACCCAGTACTTC. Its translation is CASSAGSYQETQYF.

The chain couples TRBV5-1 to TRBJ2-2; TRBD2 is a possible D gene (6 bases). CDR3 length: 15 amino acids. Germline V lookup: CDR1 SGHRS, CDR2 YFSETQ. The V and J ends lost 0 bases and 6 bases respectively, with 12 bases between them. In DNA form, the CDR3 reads TGCGCCAGCAGCTTGGAAATCGGGGAGGCCGGGGAGCTGTTTTTT. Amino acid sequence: CASSLEIGEAGELFF.

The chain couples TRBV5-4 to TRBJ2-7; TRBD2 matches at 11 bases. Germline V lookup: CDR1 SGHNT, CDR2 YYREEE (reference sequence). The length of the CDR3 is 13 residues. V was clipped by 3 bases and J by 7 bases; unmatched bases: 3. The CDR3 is CASSSASGREQYF. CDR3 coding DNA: TGTGCCAGCAGCTCAGCTAGCGGGAGGGAGCAGTACTTC.

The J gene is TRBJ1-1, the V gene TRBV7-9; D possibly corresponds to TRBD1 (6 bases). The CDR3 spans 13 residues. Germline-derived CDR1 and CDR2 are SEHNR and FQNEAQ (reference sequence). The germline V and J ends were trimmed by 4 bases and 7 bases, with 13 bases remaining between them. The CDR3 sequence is CASSSHRAHEAFF. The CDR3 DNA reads TGTGCCAGCAGCTCCCACAGGGCTCATGAAGCTTTCTTT.

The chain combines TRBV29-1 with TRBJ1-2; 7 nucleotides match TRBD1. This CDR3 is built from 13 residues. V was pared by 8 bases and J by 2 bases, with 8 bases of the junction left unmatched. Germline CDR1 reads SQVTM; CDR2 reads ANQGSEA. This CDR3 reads CSSTEGANYGYTF. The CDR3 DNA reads TGCAGCTCCACCGAGGGGGCGAACTATGGCTACACCTTC. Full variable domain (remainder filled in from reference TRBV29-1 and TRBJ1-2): SAVISQKPSRDICQRGTSLTIQCQVDSQVTMMFWYRQQPGQSLTLIATANQGSEATYESGFVIDKFPISRPNLTFSTLTVSNMSPEDSSIYLCSSTEGANYGYTFGSGTRLTVV.

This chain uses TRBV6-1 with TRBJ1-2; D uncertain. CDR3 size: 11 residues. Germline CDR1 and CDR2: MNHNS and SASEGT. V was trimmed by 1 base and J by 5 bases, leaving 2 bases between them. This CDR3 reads CASSEGYGYTF. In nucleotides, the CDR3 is TGTGCCAGCAGTGAAGGGTATGGCTACACCTTC.

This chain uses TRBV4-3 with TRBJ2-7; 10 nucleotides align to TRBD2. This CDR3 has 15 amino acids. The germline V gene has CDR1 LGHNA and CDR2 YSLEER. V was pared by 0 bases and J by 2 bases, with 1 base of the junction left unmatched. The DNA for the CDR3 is TGCGCCAGCAGCCAAGATCTAGCGGGGGCCTACGAGCAGTACTTC. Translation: CASSQDLAGAYEQYF.

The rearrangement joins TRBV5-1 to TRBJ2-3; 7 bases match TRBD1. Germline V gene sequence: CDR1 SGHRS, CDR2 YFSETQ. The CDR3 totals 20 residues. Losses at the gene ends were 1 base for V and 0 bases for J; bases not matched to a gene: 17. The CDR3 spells CASSLLGPLLPGQSTDTQYF. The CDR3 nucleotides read TGCGCCAGCAGCTTGTTGGGCCCTCTCCTTCCGGGACAGAGCACAGATACGCAGTATTTT.

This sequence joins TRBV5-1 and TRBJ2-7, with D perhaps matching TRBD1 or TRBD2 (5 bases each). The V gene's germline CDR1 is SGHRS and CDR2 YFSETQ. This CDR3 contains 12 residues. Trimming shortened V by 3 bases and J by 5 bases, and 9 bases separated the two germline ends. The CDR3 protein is CASSWDGHEQYF. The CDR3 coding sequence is TGCGCCAGCAGCTGGGACGGCCACGAGCAGTACTTC.

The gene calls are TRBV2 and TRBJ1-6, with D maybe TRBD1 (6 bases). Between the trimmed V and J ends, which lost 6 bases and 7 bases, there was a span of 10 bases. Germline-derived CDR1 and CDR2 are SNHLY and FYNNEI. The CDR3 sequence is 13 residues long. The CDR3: CASRLDRNSPLHF. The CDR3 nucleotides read TGTGCCAGCAGATTGGACAGAAATTCACCCCTCCACTTT.

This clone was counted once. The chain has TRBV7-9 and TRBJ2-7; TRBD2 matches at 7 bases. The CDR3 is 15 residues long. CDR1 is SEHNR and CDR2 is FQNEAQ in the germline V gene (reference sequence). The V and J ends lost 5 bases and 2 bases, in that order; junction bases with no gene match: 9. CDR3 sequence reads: CASSPIGRGTYEQYF. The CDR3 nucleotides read TGTGCCAGCAGCCCTATCGGGCGGGGGACCTACGAGCAGTACTTC.

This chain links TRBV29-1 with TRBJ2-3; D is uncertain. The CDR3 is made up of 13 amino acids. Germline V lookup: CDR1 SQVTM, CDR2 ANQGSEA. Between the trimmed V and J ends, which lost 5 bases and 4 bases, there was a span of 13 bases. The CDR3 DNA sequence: TGCAGCGTTACGGGCCCCGAGGCAGATACGCAGTATTTT. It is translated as CSVTGPEADTQYF.

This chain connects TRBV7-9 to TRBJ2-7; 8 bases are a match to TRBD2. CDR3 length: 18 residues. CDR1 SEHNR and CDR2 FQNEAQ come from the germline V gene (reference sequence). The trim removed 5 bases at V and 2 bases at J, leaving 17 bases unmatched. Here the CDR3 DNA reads TGTGCCAGCAGCCATTCCGACCCCTCACTAGCGGACACCTACGAGCAGTACTTC. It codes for CASSHSDPSLADTYEQYF.

CDR3 loop: CASSPGFGGTDTQYF. DNA for the CDR3: TGTGCCAGCAGTCCAGGGTTTGGAGGGACAGATACGCAGTATTTT. The V call is TRBV6-1, the J call TRBJ2-3; D is perhaps TRBD2 (6 bases). Trimming removed 5 bases at V and 3 bases at J, with 15 bases between. CDR3 length: 15 residues. Germline loops: CDR1 MNHNS, CDR2 SASEGT.

Here the CDR3 reads CASSYSRLAGRDEQFF. The DNA for the CDR3 is TGTGCCAGCAGTTACTCAAGACTAGCGGGCCGGGATGAGCAGTTCTTC. V and J are TRBV6-5 and TRBJ2-1; TRBD2 matches 10 bases. V lost 0 bases to trimming and J lost 8 bases; unmatched junction nucleotides: 7. Germline V gene lookup returns CDR1 MNHEY and CDR2 SVGAGI. The CDR3 extends over 16 amino acids.

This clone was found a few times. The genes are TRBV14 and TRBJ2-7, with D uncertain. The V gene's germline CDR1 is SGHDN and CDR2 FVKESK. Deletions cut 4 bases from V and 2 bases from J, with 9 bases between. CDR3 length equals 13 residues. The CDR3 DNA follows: TGTGCCAGCAGCCCCCAACCCACCTACGAGCAGTACTTC. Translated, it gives CASSPQPTYEQYF.

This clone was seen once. Here the CDR3 reads CATSPGGDAYEQYF. In DNA form, the CDR3 reads TGTGCCACCAGCCCGGGAGGGGATGCCTACGAGCAGTACTTC. The chain links TRBV15 to TRBJ2-7; 8 nucleotides align to TRBD2. J was trimmed by 2 bases and V by 5 bases; bases with no gene match: 5. The CDR3 spans 14 residues. The V gene's germline CDR1 is LNHNV and CDR2 YYDKDF (reference sequence).

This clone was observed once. The CDR3 DNA reads as TGCGCCAGCAGCCCGGGGACCTCCACAGATACGCAGTATTTT. It translates to CASSPGTSTDTQYF. The genes are TRBV5-1 and TRBJ2-3; either TRBD1 or TRBD2 may supply D (5 bases each). In germline, CDR1 is SGHRS, CDR2 YFSETQ. Trimming removed 4 bases at V and 2 bases at J, with 11 bases between. This CDR3 is 14 amino acids long.

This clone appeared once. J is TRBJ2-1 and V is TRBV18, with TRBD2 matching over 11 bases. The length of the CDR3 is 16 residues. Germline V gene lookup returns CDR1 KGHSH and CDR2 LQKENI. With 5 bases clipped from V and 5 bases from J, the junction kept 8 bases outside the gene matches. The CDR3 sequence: CASSSTGLAADNEQFF. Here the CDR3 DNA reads TGTGCCAGCTCATCAACGGGACTAGCGGCAGACAATGAGCAGTTCTTC.

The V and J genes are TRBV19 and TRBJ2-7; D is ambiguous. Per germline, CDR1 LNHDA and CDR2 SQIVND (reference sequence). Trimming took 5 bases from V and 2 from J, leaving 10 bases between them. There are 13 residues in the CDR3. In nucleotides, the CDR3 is TGTGCCAGTAGTCGGTCAATCCCCTACGAGCAGTACTTC. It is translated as CASSRSIPYEQYF.

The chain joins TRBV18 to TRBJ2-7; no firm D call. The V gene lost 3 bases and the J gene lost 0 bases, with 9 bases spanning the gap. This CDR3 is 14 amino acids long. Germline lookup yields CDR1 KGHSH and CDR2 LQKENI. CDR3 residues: CASSPRAASYEQYF. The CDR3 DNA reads TGTGCCAGCTCACCCCGGGCCGCCTCCTACGAGCAGTACTTC.